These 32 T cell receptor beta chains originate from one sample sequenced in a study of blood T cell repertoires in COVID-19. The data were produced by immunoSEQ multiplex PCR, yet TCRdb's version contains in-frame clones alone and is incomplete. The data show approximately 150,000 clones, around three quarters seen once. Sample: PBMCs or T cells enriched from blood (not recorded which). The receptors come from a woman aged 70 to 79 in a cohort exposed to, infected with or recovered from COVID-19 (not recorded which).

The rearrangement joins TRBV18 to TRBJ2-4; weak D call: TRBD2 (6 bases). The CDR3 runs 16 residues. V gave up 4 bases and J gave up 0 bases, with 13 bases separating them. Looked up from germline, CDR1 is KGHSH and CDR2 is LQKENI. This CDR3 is CASSRSEGIAKNIQYF. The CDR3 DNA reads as TGTGCCAGCTCACGTTCGGAGGGAATAGCCAAAAACATTCAGTACTTC.

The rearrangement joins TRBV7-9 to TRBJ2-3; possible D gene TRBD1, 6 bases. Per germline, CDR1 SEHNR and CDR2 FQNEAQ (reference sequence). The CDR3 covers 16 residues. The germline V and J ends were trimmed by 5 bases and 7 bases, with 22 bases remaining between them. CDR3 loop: CASSTPTGTIGNTQYF. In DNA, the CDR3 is TGTGCCAGCAGCACCCCGACAGGCACCATAGGTAATACGCAGTATTTT.

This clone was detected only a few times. The CDR3 DNA is TGTGCCAGCAGCTTAGATTCTCGGCTAGCGGGAGGGAATGAGCAGTTCTTC. Translated: CASSLDSRLAGGNEQFF. The chain couples TRBV11-3 to TRBJ2-1; 12 bases match TRBD2. J lost 7 bases, V lost 0 bases, and 7 bases had no gene match. The length of the CDR3 is 17 residues. Germline loops: CDR1 SGHNT, CDR2 YENEEA.

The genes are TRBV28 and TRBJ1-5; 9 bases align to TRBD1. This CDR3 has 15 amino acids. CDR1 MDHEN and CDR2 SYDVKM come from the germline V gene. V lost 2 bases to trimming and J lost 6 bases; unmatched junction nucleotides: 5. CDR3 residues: CASSLPRQGGQPQHF. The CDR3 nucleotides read TGTGCCAGCAGTTTACCCAGACAGGGGGGTCAGCCCCAGCATTTT.

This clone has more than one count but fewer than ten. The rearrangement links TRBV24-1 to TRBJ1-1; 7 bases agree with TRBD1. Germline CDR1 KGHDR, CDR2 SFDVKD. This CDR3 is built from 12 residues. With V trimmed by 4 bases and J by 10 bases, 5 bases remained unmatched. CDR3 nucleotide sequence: TGTGCCACCAGTGAGTACACAGGGGTAGCTTTCTTT. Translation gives CATSEYTGVAFF.

CDR3 region: CATSRDPPTSLADIYNEQFF. The CDR3 nucleotides are TGTGCCACCAGCAGAGATCCCCCAACTTCACTAGCGGATATATACAATGAGCAGTTCTTC. V usage is TRBV15 and J usage is TRBJ2-1, with TRBD2 matching over 8 bases. This CDR3 comprises 20 residues. The V gene end was trimmed by 0 bases and the J gene end by 4 bases; junction bases not matched to a gene: 17. Looked up from germline, CDR1 is LNHNV and CDR2 is YYDKDF (reference sequence).

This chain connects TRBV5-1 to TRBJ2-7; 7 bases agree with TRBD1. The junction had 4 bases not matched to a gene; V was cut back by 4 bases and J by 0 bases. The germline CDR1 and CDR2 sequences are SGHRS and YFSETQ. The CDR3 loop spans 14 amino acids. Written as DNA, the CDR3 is TGCGCCAGCAGCCCTGGACAGGTCTCCTACGAGCAGTACTTC. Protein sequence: CASSPGQVSYEQYF.

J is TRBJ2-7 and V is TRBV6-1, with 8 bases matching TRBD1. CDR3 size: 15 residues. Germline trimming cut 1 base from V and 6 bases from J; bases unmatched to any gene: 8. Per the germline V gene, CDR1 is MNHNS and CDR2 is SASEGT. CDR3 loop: CASSEDQGALLEQYF. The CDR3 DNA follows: TGTGCCAGCAGTGAAGATCAGGGGGCGCTTCTCGAGCAGTACTTC.

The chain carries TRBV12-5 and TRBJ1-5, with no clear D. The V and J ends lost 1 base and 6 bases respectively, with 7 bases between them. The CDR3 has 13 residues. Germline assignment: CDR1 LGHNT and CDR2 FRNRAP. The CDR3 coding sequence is TGTGCTAGTGGTTTGGGCCCCAGTCAGCCCCAGCATTTT. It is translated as CASGLGPSQPQHF.

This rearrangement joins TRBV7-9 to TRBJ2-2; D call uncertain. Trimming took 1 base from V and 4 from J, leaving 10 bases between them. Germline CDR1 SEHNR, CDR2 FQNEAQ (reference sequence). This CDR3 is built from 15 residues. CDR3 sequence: CASSLGSKATGELFF. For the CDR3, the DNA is TGTGCCAGCAGCTTAGGTTCTAAAGCCACCGGGGAGCTGTTTTTT.

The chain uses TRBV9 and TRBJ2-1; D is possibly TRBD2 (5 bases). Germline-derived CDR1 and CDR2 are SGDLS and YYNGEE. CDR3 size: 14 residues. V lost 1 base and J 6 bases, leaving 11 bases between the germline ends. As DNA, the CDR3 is TGTGCCAGCAGCGTATTTGTAGGGAGCAATGAGCAGTTCTTC. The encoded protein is CASSVFVGSNEQFF.

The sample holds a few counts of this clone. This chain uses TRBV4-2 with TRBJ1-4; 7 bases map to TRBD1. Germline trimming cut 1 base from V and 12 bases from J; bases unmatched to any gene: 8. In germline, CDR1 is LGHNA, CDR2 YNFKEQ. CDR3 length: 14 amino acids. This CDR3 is CASSQAFEGAELFF. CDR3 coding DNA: TGTGCCAGCAGCCAAGCCTTTGAGGGGGCAGAACTGTTTTTT.

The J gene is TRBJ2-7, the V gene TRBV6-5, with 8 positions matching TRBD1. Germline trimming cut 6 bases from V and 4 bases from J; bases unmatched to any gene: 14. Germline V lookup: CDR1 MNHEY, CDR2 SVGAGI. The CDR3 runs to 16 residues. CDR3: CASRYNQGATIYEQYF. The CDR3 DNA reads TGTGCCAGCAGGTACAATCAGGGGGCCACCATTTACGAGCAGTACTTC.

The CDR3 bases are TGTGCCAGCAGTTCGGGACAGGGGAACTATGGCTACACCTTC. It codes for CASSSGQGNYGYTF. The chain links TRBV6-5 to TRBJ1-2, with 10 bases lining up with TRBD1. CDR1 is MNHEY, CDR2 SVGAGI, per germline. The V gene end was trimmed by 4 bases and the J gene end by 2 bases; junction bases not matched to a gene: 1. The CDR3 totals 14 residues.

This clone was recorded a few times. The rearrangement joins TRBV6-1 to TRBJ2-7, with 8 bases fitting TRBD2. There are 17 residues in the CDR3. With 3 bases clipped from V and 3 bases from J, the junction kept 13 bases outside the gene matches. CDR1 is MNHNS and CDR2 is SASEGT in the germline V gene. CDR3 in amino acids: CASSEAWGAGGFYEQYF. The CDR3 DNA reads TGTGCCAGCAGTGAGGCCTGGGGGGCGGGAGGCTTCTACGAGCAGTACTTC.

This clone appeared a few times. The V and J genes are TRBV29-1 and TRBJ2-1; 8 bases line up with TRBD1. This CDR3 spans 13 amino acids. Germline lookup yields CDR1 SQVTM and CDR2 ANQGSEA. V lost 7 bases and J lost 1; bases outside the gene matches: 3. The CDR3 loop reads CSADRGSYNEQFF. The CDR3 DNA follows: TGCAGCGCAGACAGGGGTTCCTACAATGAGCAGTTCTTC.

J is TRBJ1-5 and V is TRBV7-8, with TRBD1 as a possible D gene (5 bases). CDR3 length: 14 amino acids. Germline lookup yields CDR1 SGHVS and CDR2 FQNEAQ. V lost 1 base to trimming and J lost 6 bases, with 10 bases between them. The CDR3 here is CASSLVGGGQPQHF. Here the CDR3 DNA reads TGTGCCAGCAGCTTAGTCGGGGGGGGTCAGCCCCAGCATTTT.

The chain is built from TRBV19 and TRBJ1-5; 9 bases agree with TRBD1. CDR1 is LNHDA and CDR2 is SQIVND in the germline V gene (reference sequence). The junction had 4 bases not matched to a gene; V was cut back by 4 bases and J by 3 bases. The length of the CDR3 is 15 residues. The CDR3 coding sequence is TGTGCCAGTAGTAGGGGGACAGGGCTCAATCAGCCCCAGCATTTT. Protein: CASSRGTGLNQPQHF.

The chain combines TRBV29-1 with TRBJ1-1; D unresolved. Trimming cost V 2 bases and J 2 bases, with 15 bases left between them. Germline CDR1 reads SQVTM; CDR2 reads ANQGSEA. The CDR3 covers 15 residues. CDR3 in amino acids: CSVEPSGIGNTEAFF. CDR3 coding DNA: TGCAGCGTTGAACCATCCGGGATAGGAAACACTGAAGCTTTCTTT.

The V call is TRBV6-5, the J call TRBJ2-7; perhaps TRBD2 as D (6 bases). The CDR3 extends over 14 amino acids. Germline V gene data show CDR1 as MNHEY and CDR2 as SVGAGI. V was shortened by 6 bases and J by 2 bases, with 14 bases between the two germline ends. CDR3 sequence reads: CASRSGGMTYEQYF. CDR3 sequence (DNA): TGTGCCAGCAGATCGGGCGGGATGACCTACGAGCAGTACTTC.

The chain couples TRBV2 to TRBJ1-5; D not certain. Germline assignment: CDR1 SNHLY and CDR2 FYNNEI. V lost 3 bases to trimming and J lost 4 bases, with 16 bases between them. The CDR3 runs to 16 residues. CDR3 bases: TGTGCCAGCAGTGACTCCCGGGGTCGGGGAAATCAGCCCCAGCATTTT. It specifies CASSDSRGRGNQPQHF.

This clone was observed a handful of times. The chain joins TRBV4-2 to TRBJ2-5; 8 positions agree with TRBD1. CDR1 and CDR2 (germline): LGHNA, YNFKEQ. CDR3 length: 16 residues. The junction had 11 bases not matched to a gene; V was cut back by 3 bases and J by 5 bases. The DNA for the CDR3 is TGTGCCAGCAGCCAGGCCTGGACAGGGCTCGGTGAGACCCAGTACTTC. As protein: CASSQAWTGLGETQYF.

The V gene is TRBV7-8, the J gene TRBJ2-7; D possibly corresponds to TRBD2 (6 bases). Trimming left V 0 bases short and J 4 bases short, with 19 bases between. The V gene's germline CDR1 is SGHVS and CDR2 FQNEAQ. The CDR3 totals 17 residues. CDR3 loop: CASSLAVDGSWPYEQYF. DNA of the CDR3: TGTGCCAGCAGCTTAGCGGTGGACGGGAGCTGGCCGTACGAGCAGTACTTC.

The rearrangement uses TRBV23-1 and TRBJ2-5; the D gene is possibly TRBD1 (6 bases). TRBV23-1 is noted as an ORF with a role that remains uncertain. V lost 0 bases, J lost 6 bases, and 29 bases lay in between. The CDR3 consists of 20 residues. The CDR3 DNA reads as TGCGCCAGCAGTCAATCGGATGGGATAGACAGGCGTCTTCTTCGGAAGACCCAGTACTTC. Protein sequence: CASSQSDGIDRRLLRKTQYF.

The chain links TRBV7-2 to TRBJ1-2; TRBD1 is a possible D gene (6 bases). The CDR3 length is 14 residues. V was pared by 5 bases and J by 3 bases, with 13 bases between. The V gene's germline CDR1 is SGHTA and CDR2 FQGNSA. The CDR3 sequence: CASSPSRQDYGYTF. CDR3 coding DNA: TGTGCCAGCAGCCCCAGCCGACAGGACTATGGCTACACCTTC.

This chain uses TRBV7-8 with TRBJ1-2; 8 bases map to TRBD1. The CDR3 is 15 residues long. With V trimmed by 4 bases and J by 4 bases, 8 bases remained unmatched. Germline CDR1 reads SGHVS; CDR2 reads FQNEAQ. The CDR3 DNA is TGTGCCAGCAGCTCGGGACAGGTGGGAGGCTATGGCTACACCTTC. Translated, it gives CASSSGQVGGYGYTF.

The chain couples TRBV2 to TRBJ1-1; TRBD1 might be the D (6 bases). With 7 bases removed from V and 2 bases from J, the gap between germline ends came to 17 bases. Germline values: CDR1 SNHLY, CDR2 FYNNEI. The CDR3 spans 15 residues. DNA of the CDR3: TGTGCCAGCACATTAAGGGGGACAACTAACACTGAAGCTTTCTTT. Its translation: CASTLRGTTNTEAFF.

CDR3 residues: CASSQGTGGNQPQHF. The CDR3 nucleotides read TGTGCCAGCTCACAGGGGACAGGGGGAAATCAGCCCCAGCATTTT. This chain connects TRBV18 to TRBJ1-5; 11 nucleotides match TRBD1. Germline loops: CDR1 KGHSH, CDR2 LQKENI. V shed 4 bases, J shed 4 bases, and the junction held 3 bases outside the gene matches. The CDR3 runs 15 residues.

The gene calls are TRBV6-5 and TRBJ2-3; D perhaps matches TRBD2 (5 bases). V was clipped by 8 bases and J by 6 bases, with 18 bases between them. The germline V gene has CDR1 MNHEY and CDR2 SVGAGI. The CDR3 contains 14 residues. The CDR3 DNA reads TGTGCCAGCCTCCCTGGCCCGGGGTGGGATACGCAGTATTTT. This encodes CASLPGPGWDTQYF.

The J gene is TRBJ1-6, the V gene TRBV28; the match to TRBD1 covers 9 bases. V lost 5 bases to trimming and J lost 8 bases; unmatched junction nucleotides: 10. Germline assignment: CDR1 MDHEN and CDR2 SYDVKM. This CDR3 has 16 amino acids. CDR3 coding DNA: TGTGCCAGCAGTCCCGGACAGGGGACGGAGTATTCACCCCTCCACTTT. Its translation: CASSPGQGTEYSPLHF.

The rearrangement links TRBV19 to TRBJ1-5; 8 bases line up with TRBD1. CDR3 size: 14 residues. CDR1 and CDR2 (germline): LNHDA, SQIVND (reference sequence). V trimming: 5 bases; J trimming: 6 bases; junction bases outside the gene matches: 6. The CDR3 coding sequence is TGTGCCAGTAGTCTCAGACAGGGGAGTCAGCCCCAGCATTTT. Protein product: CASSLRQGSQPQHF.

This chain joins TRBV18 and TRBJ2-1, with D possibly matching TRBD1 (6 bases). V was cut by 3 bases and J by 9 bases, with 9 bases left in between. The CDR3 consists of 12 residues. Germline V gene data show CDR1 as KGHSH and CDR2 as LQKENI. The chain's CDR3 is CASSPEGGEQFF. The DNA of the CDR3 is TGTGCCAGCTCACCCGAAGGGGGTGAGCAGTTCTTC.